Listed below are T cell receptor beta chains from one sample, sequenced in a study of T cells in tuberculosis. Sequencing used immunoSEQ multiplex PCR; TCRdb keeps in-frame clones, though not all of them. The table has 25,000 to 35,000 clones, around 92% seen once. The material was PBMCs, obtained at tuberculosis diagnosis. These receptors all come from an adult with tuberculosis. CDR3s include the opening cysteine and the closing phenylalanine or tryptophan. A D gene is named only where the DNA matches it firmly. Expanded clones are given a class, and other clones once, few, many or no size at all.

abundance: -; d_gene: TRBD1; j_gene: TRBJ2-3; v_gene: TRBV15; CDR3aa: CATIATRTGHTDTQYF; CDR3nt: TGTGCCACCATCGCCACCCGGACAGGGCACACAGATACGCAGTATTTT
abundance: once; d_gene: -; j_gene: TRBJ1-1; v_gene: TRBV5-4; CDR3aa: CASSLAGGRTEAFF; CDR3nt: TGTGCCAGCAGCTTGGCGGGGGGGAGGACTGAAGCTTTCTTT
abundance: -; d_gene: -; j_gene: TRBJ2-2; v_gene: TRBV19; CDR3aa: CASREGGQVATGELFF; CDR3nt: TGTGCCAGTAGGGAAGGAGGGCAGGTAGCAACCGGGGAGCTGTTTTTT
abundance: -; d_gene: TRBD2; j_gene: TRBJ2-3; v_gene: TRBV9; CDR3aa: CASSVDGGGARDTQYF; CDR3nt: TGTGCCAGCAGCGTAGATGGCGGGGGGGCAAGAGATACGCAGTATTTT
abundance: -; d_gene: -; j_gene: TRBJ1-3; v_gene: TRBV21-1; CDR3aa: CASSKKGENTIYF; CDR3nt: TGTGCCAGCAGCAAAAAGGGAGAAAACACCATATATTTT
abundance: -; d_gene: -; j_gene: TRBJ1-5; v_gene: TRBV4-3; CDR3aa: CASSQDEYQPQHF; CDR3nt: TGCGCCAGCAGCCAAGATGAGTATCAGCCCCAGCATTTT
abundance: -; d_gene: -; j_gene: TRBJ2-1; v_gene: TRBV28; CDR3aa: CASISPRSHEQFF; CDR3nt: TGTGCCAGCATTTCGCCTAGGTCCCATGAGCAGTTCTTC
abundance: -; d_gene: TRBD2; j_gene: TRBJ2-1; v_gene: TRBV4-2; CDR3aa: CASSLLLAESSYNEQFF; CDR3nt: TGTGCCAGCAGCCTACTCCTAGCGGAGAGCTCCTACAATGAGCAGTTCTTC
abundance: -; d_gene: -; j_gene: TRBJ2-7; v_gene: TRBV2; CDR3aa: CASSEGWGVDEQYF; CDR3nt: TGTGCCAGCAGTGAAGGATGGGGCGTGGACGAGCAGTACTTC
abundance: -; d_gene: -; j_gene: TRBJ2-5; v_gene: TRBV15; CDR3aa: CATSRDWNTGTQETQYF; CDR3nt: TGTGCCACCAGCAGAGATTGGAATACAGGAACACAAGAGACCCAGTACTTC
abundance: -; d_gene: -; j_gene: TRBJ2-1; v_gene: TRBV27; CDR3aa: CASRNEGLSRNEQFF; CDR3nt: TGTGCCAGCAGAAATGAGGGCCTTAGTCGCAATGAGCAGTTCTTC
abundance: -; d_gene: TRBD2; j_gene: TRBJ2-1; v_gene: TRBV30; CDR3aa: CAWSMASGRNEQFF; CDR3nt: TGTGCCTGGAGTATGGCTAGCGGGAGAAATGAGCAGTTCTTC
abundance: -; d_gene: -; j_gene: TRBJ1-6; v_gene: TRBV10-2; CDR3aa: CASASGMDYSPLHF; CDR3nt: TGCGCCAGCGCATCGGGAATGGATTATTCACCCCTCCACTTT
abundance: -; d_gene: -; j_gene: TRBJ2-2; v_gene: TRBV27; CDR3aa: CASSSSGFSGELFF; CDR3nt: TGTGCCAGCAGTTCGTCAGGGTTTTCCGGGGAGCTGTTTTTT
abundance: few; d_gene: TRBD2; j_gene: TRBJ2-3; v_gene: TRBV5-1; CDR3aa: CASSLVSGRPGDTQYF; CDR3nt: TGCGCCAGCAGCTTGGTGAGCGGGAGGCCGGGAGATACGCAGTATTTT
abundance: -; d_gene: -; j_gene: TRBJ2-1; v_gene: TRBV19; CDR3aa: CASSMRQGTVNEQFF; CDR3nt: TGTGCCAGTAGTATGAGGCAGGGGACGGTTAATGAGCAGTTCTTC
abundance: -; d_gene: -; j_gene: TRBJ1-5; v_gene: TRBV12-5; CDR3aa: CASGSTGGGGNQPQHF; CDR3nt: TGTGCTAGTGGTTCCACGGGGGGGGGAGGTAATCAGCCCCAGCATTTT
abundance: -; d_gene: -; j_gene: TRBJ1-2; v_gene: TRBV7-8; CDR3aa: CASSSLQGPYGYTF; CDR3nt: TGTGCCAGCAGCTCCCTCCAGGGGCCCTATGGCTACACCTTC
abundance: once; d_gene: -; j_gene: TRBJ1-1; v_gene: TRBV6-5; CDR3aa: CASSYGPNTEAFF; CDR3nt: TGTGCCAGCAGTTACGGGCCGAACACTGAAGCTTTCTTT
abundance: -; d_gene: TRBD1; j_gene: TRBJ2-7; v_gene: TRBV9; CDR3aa: CASSERQGAGSYEQYF; CDR3nt: TGTGCCAGCAGCGAAAGACAGGGGGCTGGATCCTACGAGCAGTACTTC
abundance: -; d_gene: TRBD1; j_gene: TRBJ1-2; v_gene: TRBV5-5; CDR3aa: CASSLTGTDTNYGYTF; CDR3nt: TGTGCCAGCAGCCTGACCGGGACAGATACTAACTATGGCTACACCTTC
abundance: few; d_gene: -; j_gene: TRBJ2-7; v_gene: TRBV11-3; CDR3aa: CASSGREAPHEQYF; CDR3nt: TGTGCCAGCAGCGGGAGAGAGGCCCCCCACGAGCAGTACTTC
abundance: once; d_gene: -; j_gene: TRBJ2-7; v_gene: TRBV27; CDR3aa: CASSLRDSVIYEQYF; CDR3nt: TGTGCCAGCAGCCTCCGGGACTCGGTAATCTACGAGCAGTACTTC
abundance: -; d_gene: TRBD2; j_gene: TRBJ2-2; v_gene: TRBV5-1; CDR3aa: CASSLEAGGNTGELFF; CDR3nt: TGCGCCAGCAGCTTGGAAGCGGGGGGGAACACCGGGGAGCTGTTTTTT
abundance: -; d_gene: -; j_gene: TRBJ2-3; v_gene: TRBV19; CDR3aa: CASNWAPTDTQYF; CDR3nt: TGTGCCAGTAATTGGGCACCCACAGATACGCAGTATTTT
abundance: medium-sized; d_gene: -; j_gene: TRBJ1-1; v_gene: TRBV30; CDR3aa: CAWSRDFGGTEAFF; CDR3nt: TGTGCCTGGAGCCGGGACTTCGGGGGCACTGAAGCTTTCTTT
abundance: -; d_gene: TRBD2; j_gene: TRBJ2-2; v_gene: TRBV7-2; CDR3aa: CASSLAGLAGGLTGELFF; CDR3nt: TGTGCCAGCAGCTTAGCGGGACTAGCGGGGGGGCTCACCGGGGAGCTGTTTTTT
abundance: -; d_gene: TRBD1; j_gene: TRBJ1-1; v_gene: TRBV27; CDR3aa: CASSLDVQGVKTEAFF; CDR3nt: TGTGCCAGCAGTTTAGATGTACAGGGGGTGAAGACTGAAGCTTTCTTT
abundance: -; d_gene: -; j_gene: TRBJ2-2; v_gene: TRBV1; CDR3aa: CTSSPARQASTANTGELFF; CDR3nt: TGCACCAGCAGCCCGGCTAGACAGGCCTCTACCGCGAACACCGGGGAGCTGTTTTTT
abundance: once; d_gene: -; j_gene: TRBJ1-1; v_gene: TRBV19; CDR3aa: CASIPRDGPNTEAFF; CDR3nt: TGTGCCAGTATACCCAGGGATGGCCCGAACACTGAAGCTTTCTTT
abundance: -; d_gene: TRBD1; j_gene: TRBJ1-1; v_gene: TRBV12-5; CDR3aa: CASGYQGQHFANTEAFF; CDR3nt: TGTGCTAGTGGCTACCAGGGACAGCATTTTGCGAACACTGAAGCTTTCTTT
abundance: once; d_gene: -; j_gene: TRBJ1-5; v_gene: TRBV7-2; CDR3aa: CASSSTEYQPQHF; CDR3nt: TGTGCCAGCAGCTCGACAGAGTATCAGCCCCAGCATTTT
abundance: once; d_gene: TRBD1; j_gene: TRBJ1-3; v_gene: TRBV23-1; CDR3aa: CASSQSRGQGNTIYF; CDR3nt: TGCGCCAGCAGTCAATCAAGGGGGCAGGGAAACACCATATATTTT
abundance: -; d_gene: -; j_gene: TRBJ2-7; v_gene: TRBV14; CDR3aa: CASSHDGKLYEQYF; CDR3nt: TGTGCCAGCAGCCATGACGGGAAGTTGTACGAGCAGTACTTC
abundance: -; d_gene: -; j_gene: TRBJ2-5; v_gene: TRBV28; CDR3aa: CASSLWAAVKETQYF; CDR3nt: TGTGCCAGCAGTTTATGGGCAGCGGTCAAAGAGACCCAGTACTTC
abundance: -; d_gene: -; j_gene: TRBJ1-2; v_gene: TRBV10-3; CDR3aa: CAISEGSTYGYTF; CDR3nt: TGTGCCATCAGTGAGGGCAGTACCTATGGCTACACCTTC
abundance: -; d_gene: -; j_gene: TRBJ1-3; v_gene: TRBV7-6; CDR3aa: CASSLRDRTSGNTIYF; CDR3nt: TGTGCCAGCAGCTTAAGAGACAGGACCTCTGGAAACACCATATATTTT
abundance: -; d_gene: -; j_gene: TRBJ2-7; v_gene: TRBV6-5; CDR3aa: CASRTGGTYEQYF; CDR3nt: TGTGCCAGCAGAACCGGCGGAACCTACGAGCAGTACTTC
abundance: -; d_gene: -; j_gene: TRBJ1-5; v_gene: TRBV25-1; CDR3aa: CASSESGGQPQHF; CDR3nt: TGTGCCAGCAGTGAATCTGGGGGGCAGCCCCAGCATTTT
abundance: few; d_gene: -; j_gene: TRBJ1-2; v_gene: TRBV15; CDR3aa: CATSRDRGKGGYGYTF; CDR3nt: TGTGCCACCAGCAGAGATAGGGGAAAGGGCGGATATGGCTACACCTTC
abundance: -; d_gene: TRBD2; j_gene: TRBJ2-3; v_gene: TRBV4-1; CDR3aa: CASSQGIAGASTDTQYF; CDR3nt: TGCGCCAGCAGCCAGGGAATAGCGGGGGCTAGCACAGATACGCAGTATTTT
abundance: -; d_gene: TRBD2; j_gene: TRBJ2-7; v_gene: TRBV29-1; CDR3aa: CSASGGGGPPYEQYF; CDR3nt: TGCAGCGCCTCTGGCGGGGGGGGCCCCCCCTACGAGCAGTACTTC
abundance: few; d_gene: TRBD1; j_gene: TRBJ2-3; v_gene: TRBV11-2; CDR3aa: CASSLGWTGVVDTQYF; CDR3nt: TGTGCCAGCAGCTTAGGATGGACAGGGGTTGTAGATACGCAGTATTTT
abundance: -; d_gene: TRBD1; j_gene: TRBJ1-1; v_gene: TRBV12-5; CDR3aa: CASGLTGGTEAFF; CDR3nt: TGTGCTAGTGGCCTCACAGGGGGCACTGAAGCTTTCTTT
abundance: -; d_gene: -; j_gene: TRBJ1-5; v_gene: TRBV15; CDR3aa: CATSLSQWRSNQPQHF; CDR3nt: TGTGCCACCAGCTTGAGCCAGTGGAGGAGCAATCAGCCCCAGCATTTT
abundance: once; d_gene: -; j_gene: TRBJ1-5; v_gene: TRBV29-1; CDR3aa: CSVLGAGNQPQHF; CDR3nt: TGCAGCGTCTTAGGGGCAGGGAATCAGCCCCAGCATTTT
abundance: -; d_gene: -; j_gene: TRBJ2-7; v_gene: TRBV27; CDR3aa: CASSLRDKWAYEQYF; CDR3nt: TGTGCCAGCAGTTTAAGGGACAAATGGGCCTACGAGCAGTACTTC
abundance: -; d_gene: -; j_gene: TRBJ2-7; v_gene: TRBV14; CDR3aa: CASSQVSEQYF; CDR3nt: TGTGCCAGCAGCCAAGTATCCGAGCAGTACTTC
abundance: -; d_gene: -; j_gene: TRBJ1-2; v_gene: TRBV7-3; CDR3aa: CASKSVKYGYTF; CDR3nt: TGTGCCAGCAAATCAGTCAAATATGGCTACACCTTC
abundance: -; d_gene: TRBD2; j_gene: TRBJ2-1; v_gene: TRBV9; CDR3aa: CASSPSGLATDNEQFF; CDR3nt: TGTGCCAGCAGCCCTTCGGGACTAGCGACAGACAATGAGCAGTTCTTC
abundance: -; d_gene: TRBD1; j_gene: TRBJ2-2; v_gene: TRBV28; CDR3aa: CASSPSGTGNTGELFF; CDR3nt: TGTGCCAGCAGTCCCTCCGGGACAGGGAACACCGGGGAGCTGTTTTTT
abundance: -; d_gene: -; j_gene: TRBJ1-4; v_gene: TRBV5-1; CDR3aa: CASSLGVQGGEKLFF; CDR3nt: TGCGCCAGCAGCTTAGGTGTTCAGGGAGGAGAAAAACTGTTTTTT
abundance: few; d_gene: -; j_gene: TRBJ2-4; v_gene: TRBV1; CDR3aa: CTSIPRTRGGNIQYF; CDR3nt: TGCACCAGCATCCCAAGGACACGCGGGGGAAACATTCAGTACTTC
abundance: -; d_gene: -; j_gene: TRBJ1-6; v_gene: TRBV7-6; CDR3aa: CASSPGAVNSPLHF; CDR3nt: TGTGCCAGCAGCCCAGGGGCAGTTAATTCACCCCTCCACTTT
abundance: -; d_gene: -; j_gene: TRBJ1-6; v_gene: TRBV4-1; CDR3aa: CASSQIIGNSPLHF; CDR3nt: TGCGCCAGCAGCCAAATTATCGGGAATTCACCCCTCCACTTT
abundance: -; d_gene: TRBD1; j_gene: TRBJ2-7; v_gene: TRBV14; CDR3aa: CASSQQGARYEQYF; CDR3nt: TGTGCCAGCAGCCAACAGGGGGCGAGATACGAGCAGTACTTC
abundance: -; d_gene: TRBD2; j_gene: TRBJ2-7; v_gene: TRBV19; CDR3aa: CASRGRATESSSYEQYF; CDR3nt: TGTGCCAGTAGAGGGAGGGCTACAGAATCCAGCTCCTACGAGCAGTACTTC